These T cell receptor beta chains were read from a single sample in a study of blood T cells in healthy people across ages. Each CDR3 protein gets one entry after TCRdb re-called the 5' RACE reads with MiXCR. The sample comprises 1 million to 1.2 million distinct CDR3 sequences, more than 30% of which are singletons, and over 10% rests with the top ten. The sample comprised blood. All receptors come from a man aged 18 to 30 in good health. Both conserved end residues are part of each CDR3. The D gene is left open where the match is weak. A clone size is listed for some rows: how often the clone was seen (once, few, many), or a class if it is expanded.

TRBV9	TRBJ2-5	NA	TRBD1	TGTGCCAGCAGCGTCATTGGGACAGGGAAGGAGACCCAGTACTTC	CASSVIGTGKETQYF
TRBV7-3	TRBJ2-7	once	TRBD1	TGTGCCAGCAGCTTAACGGACAGGCTTTTTTACTACGAGCAGTACTTC	CASSLTDRLFYYEQYF
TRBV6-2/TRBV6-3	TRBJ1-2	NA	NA	TGTGCCAGCACTAGTTGGGATTTCTATGGCTACACCTTC	CASTSWDFYGYTF
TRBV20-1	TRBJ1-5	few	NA	TGCAGTGCTAGACAGACGAATCAGCCCCAGCATTTT	CSARQTNQPQHF
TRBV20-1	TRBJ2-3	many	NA	TGCAGTGCGCCCATTGAAAGCACAGATACGCAGTATTTT	CSAPIESTDTQYF
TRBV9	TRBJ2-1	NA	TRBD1	TGTGCCAGCAGCGCAGGGACAGTTGAGCAGTTCTTC	CASSAGTVEQFF
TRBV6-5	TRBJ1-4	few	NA	TGTGCCAGCAGCCGAGACAGTGCCGATCGAGAAAAACTGTTTTTT	CASSRDSADREKLFF
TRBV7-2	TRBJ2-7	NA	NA	TGTGCCAGCAGCTTAGGGGTTAATTACAATGAGCAGTACTTC	CASSLGVNYNEQYF
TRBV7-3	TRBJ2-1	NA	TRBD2	TGTGCCAGCAGCTCCACGACTAGCGGAAAATACAATGAGCAGTTCTTC	CASSSTTSGKYNEQFF
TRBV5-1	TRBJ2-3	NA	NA	TGCGCCAGCAGCTTACTGAGACCAGATACGCAGTATTTT	CASSLLRPDTQYF
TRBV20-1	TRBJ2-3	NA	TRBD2	TGCAGTGCTAGAACGGGACTAGCGGATACGCAGTATTTT	CSARTGLADTQYF
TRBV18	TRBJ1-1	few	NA	TGTGCCAGCTCACCCTCGGGCGGGGGGCCGAACACTGAAGCTTTCTTT	CASSPSGGGPNTEAFF
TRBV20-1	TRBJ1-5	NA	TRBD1	TGCAGTGCTATTGGGCAAGGGGGCCATCAGCCCCAGCATTTT	CSAIGQGGHQPQHF
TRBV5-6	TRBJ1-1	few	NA	TGTGCCAGCAGCGCCTTGGGGGTAAGGGACACCCAGCCTGAAGCTTTCTTT	CASSALGVRDTQPEAFF
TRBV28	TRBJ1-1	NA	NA	TGTGCCAGCAGTTTAAGTTGGACAGCCCAGAGGGAAATGAACACTGAAGCTTTCTTT	CASSLSWTAQREMNTEAFF
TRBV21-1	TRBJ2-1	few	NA	TGTGCCAGCAGCCAGCCGGCTAGCGGGGGGGCCTCAAATGAGCAGTTCTTC	CASSQPASGGASNEQFF
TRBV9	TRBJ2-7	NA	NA	TGTGCCAGCTTTACTGGACGGACTCGTTTGATCGAGCAGTACTTC	CASFTGRTRLIEQYF
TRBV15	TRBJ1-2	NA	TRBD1	TGTGCCACCAGCGCCCTGACAGGGAGTCCCTATGACTACACCTTC	CATSALTGSPYDYTF
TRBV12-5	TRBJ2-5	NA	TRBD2	TGTGCTAGTGCCCGCGGGACTAGCGGGTACAATGAGCAGTACTTC	CASARGTSGYNEQYF
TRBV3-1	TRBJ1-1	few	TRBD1	TGTGCCAGCAGCCAAAGATCAGGCATCCTCGACAGGGGCACTGAAGCTTTCTTT	CASSQRSGILDRGTEAFF
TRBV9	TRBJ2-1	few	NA	TGTGCCAGCAGCGTAGCTGGAGGGGCCCAGCAGTTCTTC	CASSVAGGAQQFF
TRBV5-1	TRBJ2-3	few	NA	TGCGCCAGCAGCGCGAGCGGGCCCACAGATACGCAGTATTTT	CASSASGPTDTQYF
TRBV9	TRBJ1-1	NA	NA	TGTGCCAGCAGCTTAGGAGAGAGGACAGCTCTGAACACTGAAGCTTTCTTT	CASSLGERTALNTEAFF
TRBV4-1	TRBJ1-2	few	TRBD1	TGCGCCAGCAGCCAAGCCGGGACAGACTATGGCTACACCTTC	CASSQAGTDYGYTF
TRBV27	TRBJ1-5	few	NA	TGTGCCAGCAGTTTATCGAGGGAGTTCAATCAGCCCCAGCATTTT	CASSLSREFNQPQHF
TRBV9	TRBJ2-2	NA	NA	TGTGCCAGCAGCGTATCCGAACCACCCGAGACCGGGGAGCTGTTTTTT	CASSVSEPPETGELFF